Detailed here is one T cell receptor beta chain. Antigen specificity is unknown. Via MiXCR, TCRdb re-called the reads, giving one row per CDR3 protein. The sample records about 52,000 distinct CDR3 sequences, roughly 21% being singletons. This specimen comes from a study of T cell repertoires in cytomegalovirus infection. Study-level background: From public TCR beta signatures came an indication of both CMV infection and matching HLA type.

The length of the CDR3 is 13 residues. After removal of 6 bases from V and 12 bases from J, the junction contained 10 bases not matched to a gene. Germline lookup yields CDR1 LNHDA and CDR2 SQIVND (reference sequence). General study results and limits: CMV-specific HLA-C-restricted TCR beta clonotypes dominated the ex vivo response. Summed public TCR beta family frequency identified CMV carriers bearing the relevant HLA.

This chain joins TRBV19 and TRBJ2-4; 8 positions match TRBD2. This receptor was taken from a human donor in good health (CMV status not recorded). Some clones in this sample may be carry-over from other donors' samples. The starting material was CD8+ T cells from cultured PBMCs, obtained from culture after CMV antigen stimulation. CDR3 DNA sequence: TGTGCCAGTAGCCCGGGGGGGAGGGGCCCTCAGTACTTC. Translated: CASSPGGRGPQYF.